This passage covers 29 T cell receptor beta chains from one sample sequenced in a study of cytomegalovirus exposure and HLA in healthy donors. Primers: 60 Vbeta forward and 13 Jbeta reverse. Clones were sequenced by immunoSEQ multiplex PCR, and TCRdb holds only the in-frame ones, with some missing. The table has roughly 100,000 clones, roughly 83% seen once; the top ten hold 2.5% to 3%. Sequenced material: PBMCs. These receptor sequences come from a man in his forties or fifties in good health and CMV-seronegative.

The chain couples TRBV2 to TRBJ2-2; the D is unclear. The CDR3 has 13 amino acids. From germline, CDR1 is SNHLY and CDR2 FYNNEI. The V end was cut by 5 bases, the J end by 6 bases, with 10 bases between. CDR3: CASSPTEAGELFF. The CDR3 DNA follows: TGTGCCAGCAGTCCTACCGAGGCCGGGGAGCTGTTTTTT.

The CDR3 sequence is CASSLAGWHPNTEAFF. The CDR3 DNA reads as TGTGCCAGCAGCTTAGCTGGCTGGCACCCGAACACTGAAGCTTTCTTT. V is TRBV7-9 and J is TRBJ1-1; D unclear. Germline V gene data show CDR1 as SEHNR and CDR2 as FQNEAQ (reference sequence). Trimming removed 0 bases from V and 1 base from J, with 12 bases in between. This CDR3 comprises 16 residues.

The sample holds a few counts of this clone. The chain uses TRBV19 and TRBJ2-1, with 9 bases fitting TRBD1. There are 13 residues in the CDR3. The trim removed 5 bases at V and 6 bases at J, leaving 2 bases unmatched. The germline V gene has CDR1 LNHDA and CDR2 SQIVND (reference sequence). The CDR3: CASSVTGGNEQFF. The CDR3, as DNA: TGTGCCAGTAGTGTGACAGGGGGCAATGAGCAGTTCTTC.

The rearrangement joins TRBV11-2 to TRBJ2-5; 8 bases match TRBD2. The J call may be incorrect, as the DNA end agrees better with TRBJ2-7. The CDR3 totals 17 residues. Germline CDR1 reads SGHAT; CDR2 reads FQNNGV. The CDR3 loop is CASSFWRQRGTSYEQYF. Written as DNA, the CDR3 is TGTGCCAGCAGCTTTTGGAGGCAGCGGGGGACATCCTACGAGCAGTACTTC.

The CDR3 loop reads CASSRGDQETQYF. DNA for the CDR3: TGCGCCAGCAGTCGGGGGGACCAAGAGACCCAGTACTTC. The V call is TRBV4-3, the J call TRBJ2-5; 7 bases are shared with TRBD2. CDR3 length equals 13 residues. Germline V gene lookup returns CDR1 LGHNA and CDR2 YSLEER. Trimming at V came to 6 bases and at J to 0 bases, leaving 1 base not matched to a gene.

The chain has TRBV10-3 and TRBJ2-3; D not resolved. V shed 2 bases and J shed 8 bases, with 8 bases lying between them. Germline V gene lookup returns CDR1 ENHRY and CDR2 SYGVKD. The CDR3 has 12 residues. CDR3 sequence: CAISEEFGTQYF. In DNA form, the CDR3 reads TGTGCCATCAGTGAGGAGTTTGGTACGCAGTATTTT.

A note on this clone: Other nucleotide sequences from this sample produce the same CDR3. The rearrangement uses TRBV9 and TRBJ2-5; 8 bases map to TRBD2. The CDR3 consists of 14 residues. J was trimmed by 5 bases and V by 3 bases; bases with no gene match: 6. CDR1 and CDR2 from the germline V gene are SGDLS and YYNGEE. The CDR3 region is CASSATGGLETQYF. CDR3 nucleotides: TGTGCCAGCAGCGCGACGGGGGGGCTGGAGACCCAGTACTTC.

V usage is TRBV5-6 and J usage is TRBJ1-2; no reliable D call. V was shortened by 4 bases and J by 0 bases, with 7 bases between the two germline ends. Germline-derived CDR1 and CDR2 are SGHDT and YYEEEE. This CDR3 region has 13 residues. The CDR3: CASSPQSNYGYTF. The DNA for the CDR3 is TGTGCCAGCAGCCCACAGTCTAACTATGGCTACACCTTC.

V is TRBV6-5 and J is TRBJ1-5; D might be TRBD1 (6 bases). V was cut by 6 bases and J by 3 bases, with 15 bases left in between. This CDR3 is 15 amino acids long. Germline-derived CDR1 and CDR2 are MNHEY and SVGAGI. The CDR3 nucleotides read TGTGCCAGCAGCCGGTACAACAGGGACAATCAGCCCCAGCATTTT. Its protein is CASSRYNRDNQPQHF.

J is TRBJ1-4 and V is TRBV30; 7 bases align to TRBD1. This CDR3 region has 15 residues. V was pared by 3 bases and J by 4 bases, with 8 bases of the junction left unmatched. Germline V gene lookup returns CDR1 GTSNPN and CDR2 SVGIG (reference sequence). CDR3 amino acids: CAWRGPTGRNEKLFF. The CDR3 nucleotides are TGTGCCTGGAGGGGCCCGACAGGGCGTAATGAAAAACTGTTTTTT.

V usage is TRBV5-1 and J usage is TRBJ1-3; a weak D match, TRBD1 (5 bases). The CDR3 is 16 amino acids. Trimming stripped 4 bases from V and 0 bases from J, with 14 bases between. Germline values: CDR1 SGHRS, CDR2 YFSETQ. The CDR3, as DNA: TGCGCCAGCAGCGGGGGGGAACAGGTCTCTGGAAACACCATATATTTT. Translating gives CASSGGEQVSGNTIYF.

For the CDR3, the DNA is TGTGCCAGCAGCCCGGCCCTACAGGGGGAAAAACTGTTTTTT. The encoded protein is CASSPALQGEKLFF. The genes are TRBV6-5 and TRBJ1-4, with TRBD1 identical over 7 bases. The CDR3 is 14 residues long. Germline V gene lookup returns CDR1 MNHEY and CDR2 SVGAGI. V was clipped by 6 bases and J by 8 bases; unmatched bases: 9.

The CDR3 DNA sequence: TGTGCCAGCACTAACCCGGGACAGCCGGACAATGAGCAGTTCTTC. It specifies CASTNPGQPDNEQFF. This chain connects TRBV2 to TRBJ2-1; 7 bases align to TRBD1. CDR1 is SNHLY, CDR2 FYNNEI, per germline. CDR3 length: 15 amino acids. Germline trimming cut 7 bases from V and 5 bases from J; bases unmatched to any gene: 11.

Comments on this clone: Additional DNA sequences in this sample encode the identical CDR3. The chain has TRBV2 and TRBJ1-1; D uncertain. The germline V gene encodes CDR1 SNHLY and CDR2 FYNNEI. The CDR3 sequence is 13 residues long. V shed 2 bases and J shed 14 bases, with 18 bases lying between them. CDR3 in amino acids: CASSEFGTLEAFF. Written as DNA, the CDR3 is TGTGCCAGCAGTGAATTCGGCACCCTGGAGGCCTTCTTT.

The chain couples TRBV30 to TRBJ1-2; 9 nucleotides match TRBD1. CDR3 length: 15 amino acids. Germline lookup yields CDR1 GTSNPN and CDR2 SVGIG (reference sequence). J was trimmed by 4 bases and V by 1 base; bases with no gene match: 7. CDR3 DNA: TGTGCCTGGAGTGCAGGGACAGGGTATCTCTATGGCTACACCTTC. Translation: CAWSAGTGYLYGYTF.

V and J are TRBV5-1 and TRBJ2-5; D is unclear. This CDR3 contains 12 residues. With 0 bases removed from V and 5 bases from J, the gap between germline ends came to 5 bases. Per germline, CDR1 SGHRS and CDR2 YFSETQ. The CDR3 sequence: CASSLVMETQYF. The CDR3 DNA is TGCGCCAGCAGCTTGGTTATGGAGACCCAGTACTTC.

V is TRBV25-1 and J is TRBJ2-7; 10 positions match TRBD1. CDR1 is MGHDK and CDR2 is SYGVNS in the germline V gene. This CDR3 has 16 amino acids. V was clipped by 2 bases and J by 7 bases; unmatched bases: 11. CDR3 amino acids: CASSEPGTGDWLEQYF. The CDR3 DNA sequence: TGTGCCAGCAGTGAACCAGGGACAGGGGACTGGTTAGAGCAGTACTTC.

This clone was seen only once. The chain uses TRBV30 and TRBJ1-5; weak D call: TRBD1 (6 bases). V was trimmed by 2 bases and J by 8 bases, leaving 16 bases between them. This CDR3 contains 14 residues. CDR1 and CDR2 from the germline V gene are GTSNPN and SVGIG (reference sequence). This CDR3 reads CAWSSGQGLEPQHF. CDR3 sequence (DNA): TGTGCCTGGAGTTCGGGACAAGGGCTAGAGCCCCAGCATTTT.

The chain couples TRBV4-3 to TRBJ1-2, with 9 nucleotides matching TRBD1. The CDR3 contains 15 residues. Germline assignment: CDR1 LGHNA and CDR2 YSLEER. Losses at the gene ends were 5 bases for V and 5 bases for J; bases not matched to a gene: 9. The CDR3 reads CASSTAGQGRYGYTF. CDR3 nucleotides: TGCGCCAGCAGCACAGCGGGACAGGGCCGGTATGGCTACACCTTC.

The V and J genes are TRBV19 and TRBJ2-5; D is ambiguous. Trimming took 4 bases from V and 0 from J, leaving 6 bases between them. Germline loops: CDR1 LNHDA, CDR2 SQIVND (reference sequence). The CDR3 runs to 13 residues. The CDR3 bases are TGTGCCAGTAGTACAGTCAACCAAGAGACCCAGTACTTC. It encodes CASSTVNQETQYF.

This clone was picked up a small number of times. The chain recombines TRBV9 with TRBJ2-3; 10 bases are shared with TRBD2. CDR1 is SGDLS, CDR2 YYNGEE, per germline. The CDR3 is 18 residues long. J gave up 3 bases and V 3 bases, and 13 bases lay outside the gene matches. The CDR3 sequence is CASSAGKAGGLGTDTQYF. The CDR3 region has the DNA TGTGCCAGCAGCGCCGGGAAAGCGGGGGGGCTCGGGACAGATACGCAGTATTTT.

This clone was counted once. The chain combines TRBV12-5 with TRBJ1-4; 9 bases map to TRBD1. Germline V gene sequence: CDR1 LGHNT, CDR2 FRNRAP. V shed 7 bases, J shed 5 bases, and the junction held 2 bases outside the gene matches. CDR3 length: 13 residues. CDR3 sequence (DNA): TGTGCTAGTGAGGACAGGGGAAATGAAAAACTGTTTTTT. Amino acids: CASEDRGNEKLFF.

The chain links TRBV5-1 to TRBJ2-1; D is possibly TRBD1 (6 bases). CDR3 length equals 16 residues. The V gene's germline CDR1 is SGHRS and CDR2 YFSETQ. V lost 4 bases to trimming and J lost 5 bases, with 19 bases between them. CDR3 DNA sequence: TGCGCCAGCAGCCCGACCCCAGGGGAAGGGCACAATGAGCAGTTCTTC. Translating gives CASSPTPGEGHNEQFF.

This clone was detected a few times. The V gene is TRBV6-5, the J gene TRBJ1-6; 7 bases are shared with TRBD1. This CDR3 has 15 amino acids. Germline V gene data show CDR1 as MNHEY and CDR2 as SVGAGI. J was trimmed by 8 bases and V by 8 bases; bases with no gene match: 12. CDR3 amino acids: CASLLMTGIDSPLHF. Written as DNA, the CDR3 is TGTGCCAGCCTTCTTATGACAGGGATCGATTCACCCCTCCACTTT.

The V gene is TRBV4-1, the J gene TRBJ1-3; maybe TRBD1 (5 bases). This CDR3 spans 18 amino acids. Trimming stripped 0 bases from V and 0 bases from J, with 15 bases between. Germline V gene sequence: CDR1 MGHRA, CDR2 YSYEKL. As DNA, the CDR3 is TGCGCCAGCAGCCAAGAGTCCCTGGGGGGTAGCTCTGGAAACACCATATATTTT. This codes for CASSQESLGGSSGNTIYF.

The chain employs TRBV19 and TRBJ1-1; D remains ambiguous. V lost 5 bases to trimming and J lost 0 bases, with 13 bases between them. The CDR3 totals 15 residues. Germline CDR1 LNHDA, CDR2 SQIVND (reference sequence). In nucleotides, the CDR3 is TGTGCCAGTAGTCCTACAACACAGATGAACACTGAAGCTTTCTTT. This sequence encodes CASSPTTQMNTEAFF.

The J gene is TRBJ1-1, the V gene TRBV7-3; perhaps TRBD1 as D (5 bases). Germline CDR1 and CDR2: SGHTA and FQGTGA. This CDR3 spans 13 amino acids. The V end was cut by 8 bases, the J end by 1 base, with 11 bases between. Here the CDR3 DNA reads TGTGCCAGCGGTTCGACAGAGAACACTGAAGCTTTCTTT. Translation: CASGSTENTEAFF.

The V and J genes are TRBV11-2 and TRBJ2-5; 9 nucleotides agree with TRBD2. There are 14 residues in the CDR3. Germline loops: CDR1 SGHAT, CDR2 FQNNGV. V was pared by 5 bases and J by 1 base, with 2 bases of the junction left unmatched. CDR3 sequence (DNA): TGTGCCAGCAGCGCGGGGGGGTCCCAAGAGACCCAGTACTTC. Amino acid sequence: CASSAGGSQETQYF.

The CDR3 DNA sequence: TGTGCCAGCAGCTTAGCGGGGGGATACAATGAGCAGTTCTTC. Protein product: CASSLAGGYNEQFF. The chain couples TRBV13 to TRBJ2-1; TRBD2 aligns across 7 bases. Germline V gene lookup returns CDR1 PRHDT and CDR2 FYEKMQ (reference sequence). V trimming: 1 base; J trimming: 4 bases; junction bases outside the gene matches: 1. The CDR3 is made up of 14 amino acids.